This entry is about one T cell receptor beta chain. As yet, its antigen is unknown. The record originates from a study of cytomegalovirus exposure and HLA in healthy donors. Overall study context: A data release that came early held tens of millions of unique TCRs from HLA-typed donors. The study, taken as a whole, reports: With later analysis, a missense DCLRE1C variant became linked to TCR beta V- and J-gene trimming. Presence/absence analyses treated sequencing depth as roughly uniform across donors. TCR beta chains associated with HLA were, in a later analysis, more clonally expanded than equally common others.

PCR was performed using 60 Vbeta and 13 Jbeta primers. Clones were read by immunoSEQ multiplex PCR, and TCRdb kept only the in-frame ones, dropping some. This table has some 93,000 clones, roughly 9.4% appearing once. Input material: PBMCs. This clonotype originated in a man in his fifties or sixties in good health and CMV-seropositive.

CDR3: CASSAPEARLSGANVLTF. The CDR3 bases are TGTGCCAGCAGCGCGCCCGAGGCAAGACTCTCTGGGGCCAACGTCCTGACTTTC. The chain joins TRBV9 to TRBJ2-6; D not resolved. V lost 3 bases to trimming and J lost 0 bases, with 16 bases between them. The CDR3 is 18 amino acids. CDR1 and CDR2 from the germline V gene are SGDLS and YYNGEE. Based on the CDR3 plus reference TRBV9 and TRBJ2-6, the full variable domain is DSGVTQTPKHLITATGQRVTLRCSPRSGDLSVYWYQQSLDQGLQFLIQYYNGEERAKGNILERFSAQQFPDLHSELNLSSLELGDSALYFCASSAPEARLSGANVLTFGAGSRLTVL.